This T cell receptor beta chain is drawn from a study of T cell responses to AZD1222 COVID-19 vaccine. Study results and caveats: Donors were mostly white British, more females; clonal diversity possibly underestimated. No day 14 peak samples; only post-peak repertoires were characterized. Distributed over spike, vaccine-associated CD4 TCRs predominated at 160-218 and 743-854. At baseline, just a handful of AZD1222 recipients tested seropositive.

This clone was counted a single time. Its antigen is not known. Some clones are missing from TCRdb's copy, which holds only in-frame ones; the method was immunoSEQ multiplex PCR. The table includes around 130,000 clones, roughly 85% detected once. Germline CDR1 and CDR2: MNHEY and SVGAGI. The CDR3 has 16 residues. The J segment lost 3 bases and the V segment lost 3 bases, leaving 3 bases of the junction unmatched. This clonotype was sampled from an adult in good health. The chain is built from TRBV6-5 and TRBJ2-4, with TRBD1 matching over 12 bases. The sequenced sample was peripheral blood, obtained on day 0 of MenACWY control vaccination. In nucleotides, the CDR3 is TGTGCCAGCAGTTATCGGGACAGGGGGCTCAAAAACATTCAGTACTTC. This sequence encodes CASSYRDRGLKNIQYF.